Listed below are T cell receptor beta chains from one sample, sequenced in a study of spatial heterogeneity in lung cancer. TCRdb passed the 5' RACE reads through MiXCR, listing each CDR3 protein once. The table includes 7,000 to 9,500 distinct CDR3 sequences, around 6.7% detected once. The sequenced sample was lung tumor tissue, obtained at surgery. The receptors here all came from a male donor with early-stage non-small cell lung cancer. The CDR3 runs from the conserved cysteine through the conserved F or W. The D gene is left open where the match is weak. Clone sizes are given selectively: once, few, many, or a class where the clone is expanded.

V,J,size,D,DNA,CDR3
TRBV19,TRBJ2-1,many,-,TGTGCCACCTCCCCCCGCGGGTACAATGAGCAGTTCTTC,CATSPRGYNEQFF
TRBV4-2,TRBJ1-1,many,-,TGTGCCAGCAGCCATCGTGGTAGGGGATTTTCGGACGGGGAGACTTTCTTT,CASSHRGRGFSDGETFF
TRBV14,TRBJ2-7,medium-sized,-,TGTGCCAGCAGCCCGGACCTACAATACGAGCAGTACTTC,CASSPDLQYEQYF
TRBV28,TRBJ1-1,many,-,TGTGCCAGCAGTCGCCGGAACGCGAACACTGAAGCTTTCTTT,CASSRRNANTEAFF
TRBV11-3,TRBJ1-1,many,-,TGTGCCAGCAGCTTAGAGCGATACACTGAAGCTTTCTTT,CASSLERYTEAFF
TRBV10-3,TRBJ2-3,many,-,TGTGCCATCAGTGAGCGGGGGGCACGGGATACGCAGTATTTT,CAISERGARDTQYF
TRBV30,TRBJ2-1,many,-,TGTGCCTGGGAGCTAGGCAATGAGCAGTTCTTC,CAWELGNEQFF
TRBV2,TRBJ1-6,few,-,TGTGCCAGCAGTGAAAAACGTCTCAATTCACCCCTCCACTTT,CASSEKRLNSPLHF
TRBV9,TRBJ2-1,many,-,TGTGCCAGCAGCGTAGACGGGGTCAATGAGCAGTTCTTC,CASSVDGVNEQFF
TRBV12-3/TRBV12-4,TRBJ2-7,many,TRBD2,TGTGCCAGCAGGACTAGCGGGGGTTACTACGAGCAGTACTTC,CASRTSGGYYEQYF
TRBV11-1,TRBJ2-4,-,TRBD2,TGTGCCAGCAGCTTAGAGGGCGTAGCGGGAGGAAACAAAAACATTCAGTACTTC,CASSLEGVAGGNKNIQYF
TRBV5-1,TRBJ1-2,many,TRBD1,TGCGCCAGCAGCCCGTGGACAGGGATGGAATATGGCTACACCTTC,CASSPWTGMEYGYTF
TRBV7-2,TRBJ2-5,-,-,TGTGCCAGCACCGTCGGCGGCCAAGAGACCCAGTACTTC,CASTVGGQETQYF
TRBV11-2,TRBJ2-1,many,TRBD2,TGTGCCAGCAGCAGAGCGGGAGTATCCTACAATGAGCAGTTCTTC,CASSRAGVSYNEQFF
TRBV27,TRBJ2-1,many,-,TGTGCCAGCAGTTTAAGGGGTCAAACCTACAATGAGCAGTTCTTC,CASSLRGQTYNEQFF
TRBV10-1,TRBJ2-5,many,-,TGCGCCAGCAGTCGGGACAAAGAGACCCAGTACTTC,CASSRDKETQYF
TRBV12-3/TRBV12-4,TRBJ2-5,-,-,TGTGCCAGCAGTTTATTAGCGGAGACCCAGTACTTC,CASSLLAETQYF
TRBV9,TRBJ2-1,few,-,TGTGCCAGCAGCGTCGTGGATTTGGGCGATGAGCAGTTCTTC,CASSVVDLGDEQFF
TRBV14,TRBJ2-3,medium-sized,TRBD2,TGTGCCAGCAGCCAACGACCCGGACTAGCGGGAATCAGCACAGATACGCAGTATTTT,CASSQRPGLAGISTDTQYF
TRBV7-2,TRBJ1-1,many,-,TGTGCCAGCAGCTCAGGGTACCAGAACACTGAAGCTTTCTTT,CASSSGYQNTEAFF
TRBV29-1,TRBJ2-2,medium-sized,TRBD1,TGCAGCGTTGACCGGACAGGGGCCGGGGAGCTGTTTTTT,CSVDRTGAGELFF
TRBV20-1,TRBJ2-1,medium-sized,TRBD2,TGCAGTGCTACTCCCCTCGGCTTCAGTGCAGCGGGGGGTCCCCTTGTGGAGCAGTTCTTC,CSATPLGFSAAGGPLVEQFF
TRBV5-1,TRBJ2-1,medium-sized,TRBD1,TGCGCCAGCAGCTTCTGGGGGACAGGGACGGGACCTTCGGCGTACAATGAGCAGTTCTTC,CASSFWGTGTGPSAYNEQFF
TRBV19,TRBJ1-2,-,-,TGTGCCAGTAGTATGGGTCAGGGGCTCTGGAGCTATGGCTACACCTTC,CASSMGQGLWSYGYTF
TRBV6-2/TRBV6-3,TRBJ2-2,medium-sized,TRBD1,TGTGCCAGCAGTACCGGGACAGGGGACACCGGGGAGCTGTTTTTT,CASSTGTGDTGELFF
TRBV20-1,TRBJ1-5,-,TRBD1,TGCAGTGCCCGTCCGGGACAGGGGGCTAGTCAGCCCCAGCATTTT,CSARPGQGASQPQHF
TRBV18,TRBJ2-3,many,-,TGTGCCAGCTCATTCGACTATGGTGATACGCAGTATTTT,CASSFDYGDTQYF
TRBV3-1,TRBJ1-2,few,TRBD1,TGTGCCAGCAGCCAAAGACAGGGACTTAACTATGGCTACACCTTC,CASSQRQGLNYGYTF
TRBV2,TRBJ1-2,-,TRBD1,TGTGCCAGCAGTGAAGGCTGGGGACAGTACTATGGCTACACCTTC,CASSEGWGQYYGYTF
TRBV4-3,TRBJ2-1,-,-,TGCGCCAGCAGCCGCGCGGGGACTGTCGCGTTGAATGAGCAGTTCTTC,CASSRAGTVALNEQFF
TRBV14,TRBJ2-7,-,-,TGTGCCAGCAGCCAAGGGCGGAGTATAACCTACGAGCAGTACTTC,CASSQGRSITYEQYF
TRBV2,TRBJ2-2,many,-,TGTGCCAGCAGTGGTTATAGCGGGGAGCTGTTTTTT,CASSGYSGELFF
TRBV10-3,TRBJ2-3,medium-sized,-,TGTGCCATCAGTGAGTCGGTCTACCGCGGAGATACGCAGTATTTT,CAISESVYRGDTQYF
TRBV7-9,TRBJ2-3,many,TRBD2,TGTGCCAGCAGCCTTAGCGGGGCCACAGATACGCAGTATTTT,CASSLSGATDTQYF
TRBV6-5,TRBJ1-4,-,-,TGTGCCAGCAGTTTACAGGCTTCCCAACGGCAACTGTTTTTT,CASSLQASQRQLFF
TRBV6-5,TRBJ2-7,-,TRBD2,TGTGCCAGCAGTCTACAGCGGGAGGGGTACGAGCAGTACTTC,CASSLQREGYEQYF
TRBV6-2/TRBV6-3,TRBJ2-1,medium-sized,-,TGTGCCAGCACTAAACTATCCTACAATGAGCAGTTCTTC,CASTKLSYNEQFF
TRBV7-9,TRBJ2-3,medium-sized,-,TGTGCCAGCAGCACGCCCCCTCGGGGGACCGCAGATACGCAGTATTTT,CASSTPPRGTADTQYF
TRBV6-2/TRBV6-3,TRBJ2-2,many,-,TGTGCCAGCAGTTACCCCCCGTTGACCGCCGTAATTAACACCGGGGAGCTGTTTTTT,CASSYPPLTAVINTGELFF
TRBV5-1,TRBJ1-2,medium-sized,-,TGCGCCAGCAGCCTCGAAGGGGACGGGGCAGCTAACTATGGCTACACCTTC,CASSLEGDGAANYGYTF
TRBV5-6,TRBJ2-2,many,-,TGTGCCAGCAGCTTGCAGGGGTTCGGCGGGGAGCTGTTTTTT,CASSLQGFGGELFF
TRBV7-8,TRBJ2-7,many,TRBD2,TGTGCCAGCAGCGGTAGCGGGCTTCGAGGGCAGTACTTC,CASSGSGLRGQYF
TRBV12-3/TRBV12-4,TRBJ2-5,few,-,TGTGCCAGCAGCGCTGACAAGGGGACCCAGTACTTC,CASSADKGTQYF
TRBV20-1,TRBJ1-6,medium-sized,-,TGCAGTGCTAGAGGGACAGCCTTAGATTCACCCCTCCACTTT,CSARGTALDSPLHF
TRBV5-5,TRBJ1-3,medium-sized,TRBD1,TGTGCCAGCAGCCCAGGGGCGACAGGGTCCCAACATTCCTCTGGAAACACCATATATTTT,CASSPGATGSQHSSGNTIYF
TRBV24-1,TRBJ2-3,many,TRBD2,TGTGCCACCAGTGATTTGACTAGCGGGAGGCCAGATACGCAGTATTTT,CATSDLTSGRPDTQYF
TRBV20-1,TRBJ2-2,many,TRBD1,TGCAGTGCTAGGCAACAGGGGTCCGGGGAGCTGTTTTTT,CSARQQGSGELFF
TRBV7-2,TRBJ2-7,medium-sized,-,TGTGCCAGCAGCTTTTCTGGGTCCCTACCCTACGAGCAGTACTTC,CASSFSGSLPYEQYF
TRBV5-6,TRBJ2-2,medium-sized,-,TGTGCCAGCAGCCGCACTCCCACCGGGGAGCTGTTTTTT,CASSRTPTGELFF
TRBV18,TRBJ2-1,many,-,TGTGCCAGCTCAATACAGGGTGAGCAGTTCTTC,CASSIQGEQFF
TRBV5-8,TRBJ2-4,many,-,TGTGCCAGCAGCTTGGCCGGCGGGGTTGGATACTTC,CASSLAGGVGYF
TRBV7-8,TRBJ2-7,few,TRBD2,TGTGCCATCAACTCTGGACTAGCGGCCTACGAGCAGTACTTC,CAINSGLAAYEQYF
TRBV5-1,TRBJ1-1,many,-,TGCGCCAGCAGCTTGGGATTTGGAGTGAACACTGAAGCTTTCTTT,CASSLGFGVNTEAFF
TRBV29-1,TRBJ2-1,-,-,TGCAGCGTTAGGACCGATGGTGAGCAGTTCTTC,CSVRTDGEQFF